This T cell receptor beta chain was observed in a study of T cells in Graves' hyperthyroidism and ophthalmopathy. Study-wide results and caveats: Most clonotypes that expanded in the thyroid above 0.001 also showed up in blood.

This CDR3 comprises 17 residues. V was clipped by 6 bases and J by 3 bases, with 21 bases between them. Germline-derived CDR1 and CDR2 are SEHNR and FQNEAQ (reference sequence). TCR beta CDR3 sequences were amplified from RNA transcripts. TCR CDR3 underwent first-round RT-PCR with the HTBI primer set. TCRdb ran MiXCR on the multiplex PCR reads and lists one entry per CDR3 protein. The sample has hundreds of thousands of distinct CDR3 sequences, 12% to 15% seen once. This clonotype appeared a few times. Its antigen is not known. Sequenced sample: blood. This TCR came from a woman aged 18-29 years with Graves' hyperthyroidism. This chain links TRBV7-9 with TRBJ2-1, with D maybe TRBD2 (7 bases). CDR3 in amino acids: CASSQVGGGYLYNEQFF. CDR3 bases: TGTGCCAGCAGTCAGGTAGGGGGAGGGTACCTCTACAATGAGCAGTTCTTC.